This entry is about one T cell receptor (beta chain). This sample is part of a study of T cells in Graves' hyperthyroidism and ophthalmopathy. The CDR3 is 14 residues long. Germline V gene data show CDR1 as MGHRA and CDR2 as YSYEKL. Trimming cost V 4 bases and J 7 bases, with 14 bases left between them. For the diagnoses, clinical symptoms, serum thyroxine and TRAb, thyroid ultrasound and orbital computed tomography were used. TCR beta CDR3 regions were amplified from RNA. The HTBI primer set served for first-round RT-PCR of the TCR CDR3. TCRdb re-derived calls from the multiplex PCR reads in MiXCR, one entry per CDR3 protein. The data contain some 500,000 distinct CDR3 sequences, approximately 14% of them singletons.

This clonotype originated in a woman aged 18-29 years with Graves' hyperthyroidism. This chain uses TRBV4-1 with TRBJ2-1; no reliable D call. Material: blood. CDR3: CASSLSGDGNEQFF. DNA for the CDR3: TGCGCCAGCAGCCTTTCAGGAGACGGAAATGAGCAGTTCTTC.